A selection of T cell receptor beta chains follows, all from one sample in a study of blood T cell repertoires in COVID-19. The method was immunoSEQ multiplex PCR; TCRdb's version includes in-frame clones alone and lacks a portion of them. Of 130,000 to 150,000 clones in the sample, about four fifths were seen once. The source material was peripheral blood. These receptors all stem from a man aged 70-80 years who had recovered from COVID-19. CDR3s include the opening cysteine and the closing phenylalanine or tryptophan. D genes are given only for firm matches. The listing skips clone size in some rows; elsewhere it reads once, few, many or a size class.

V gene	D gene	clone size	CDR3 length	J gene	CDR3 DNA	CDR3 protein
TRBV6-5	TRBD1	-	14	TRBJ1-2	TGTGCCAGCAGTTACTCACAGGGGAACTATGGCTACACCTTC	CASSYSQGNYGYTF
TRBV7-2	TRBD2	-	16	TRBJ2-1	TGTGCCAGCAGCTTAGGCACTAGCGGGACTTACAATGAGCAGTTCTTC	CASSLGTSGTYNEQFF
TRBV7-8	-	few	13	TRBJ2-7	TGTGCCAGCAGCCACAGGGTCAGCCACGAGCAGTACTTC	CASSHRVSHEQYF
TRBV18	TRBD2	-	15	TRBJ2-1	TGTGCCAGCTCACCACCGGAACTAGCGGGGAACTGGGAGTTCTTC	CASSPPELAGNWEFF
TRBV19	-	once	13	TRBJ2-7	TGTGCCAGTAGTATGGACGGGAGAGGTGAGCAGTACTTC	CASSMDGRGEQYF
TRBV4-2	TRBD2	-	18	TRBJ2-7	TGTGCCAGCAGCCAAGATCGGGATGGTAGCGGGAGTATCTACGAGCAGTACTTC	CASSQDRDGSGSIYEQYF
TRBV6-5	-	-	13	TRBJ2-7	TGTGCCAGCAGGGATCGGGGAATATACGAGCAGTACTTC	CASRDRGIYEQYF
TRBV20-1	-	-	11	TRBJ2-7	TGCAGTGCCGGGGAGAACTACGAGCAGTACTTC	CSAGENYEQYF
TRBV4-2	TRBD2	-	16	TRBJ2-3	TGTGCCAGCAGCCAGGCCGGGACTAGCGGCACAGATACGCAGTATTTT	CASSQAGTSGTDTQYF
TRBV7-6	-	few	18	TRBJ1-1	TGTGCCAGCAGCTTAGTTGTTCCGGCAGGGCTCATGAACACTGAAGCTTTCTTT	CASSLVVPAGLMNTEAFF
TRBV18	-	-	15	TRBJ2-2	TGTGCCAGCTCCCCGGTAACTGGAGACACCGGGGAGCTGTTTTTT	CASSPVTGDTGELFF
TRBV4-1	TRBD2	-	14	TRBJ2-3	TGCGCCAGCAGCCCCCGGGGGGACACAGATACGCAGTATTTT	CASSPRGDTDTQYF
TRBV12-3/TRBV12-4	-	-	13	TRBJ2-3	TGTGCCAGCCTGAGAGGGCCCACAGATACGCAGTATTTT	CASLRGPTDTQYF
TRBV6-2/TRBV6-3	TRBD1	-	14	TRBJ2-3	TGTGCCAGCAGTCCGACAGGGTACACAGATACGCAGTATTTT	CASSPTGYTDTQYF
TRBV5-4	-	-	13	TRBJ2-7	TGTGCCAGCAGCTTTTATCGTAGTGGCGAGCAGTACTTC	CASSFYRSGEQYF
TRBV13	-	-	14	TRBJ1-6	TGTGCCAGCAGCCCCCGGGACAAAAATTCACCCCTCCACTTT	CASSPRDKNSPLHF
TRBV15	-	-	15	TRBJ2-3	TGTGCCACCAGCAGAGATGGGACTTCGACAGATACGCAGTATTTT	CATSRDGTSTDTQYF
TRBV29-1	-	-	13	TRBJ1-1	TGCAGCGTTGTGGGGGCCGTGAACACTGAAGCTTTCTTT	CSVVGAVNTEAFF
TRBV28	-	-	12	TRBJ2-2	TGTGCCACCCAGGGATACACCGGGGAGCTGTTTTTT	CATQGYTGELFF
TRBV12-3/TRBV12-4	-	once	13	TRBJ2-7	TGTGCCAGCAGTTTCGCTAGGAGATACGAGCAGTACTTC	CASSFARRYEQYF
TRBV19	TRBD1	-	15	TRBJ1-3	TGTGCCAGTACCCAGGACAGGCCCTCTGGAAACACCATATATTTT	CASTQDRPSGNTIYF
TRBV3-1/TRBV3-2	TRBD1	-	18	TRBJ1-6	TGTGCCAGCAGCCAACGGACAGGAGGCAGCTCCTATAATTCACCCCTCCACTTT	CASSQRTGGSSYNSPLHF
TRBV30	-	-	14	TRBJ2-7	TGTGCCTGGAGTTGGGGGCAGGGCGGCTACGAGCAGTACTTC	CAWSWGQGGYEQYF
TRBV6-5	-	-	15	TRBJ1-5	TGTGCCAGCAGTTACGCAGGGGCCGGCAATCAGCCCCAGCATTTT	CASSYAGAGNQPQHF